The present T cell receptor (beta chain) was sequenced within a study of T cell responses to AZD1222 COVID-19 vaccine. Study results and caveats: Increases in Spike-specific TCR breadth and depth were seen after two AZD1222 doses. Donors in the cohort were predominantly white British and more often female, and clonal diversity was possibly underestimated. Seropositive AZD1222 recipients at baseline numbered only five to seven.

On this clone: As yet, its antigen is unknown.

Generated by immunoSEQ multiplex PCR, the TCRdb table keeps only in-frame clones and is missing some. This sample yields around 150,000 clones, of which approximately 91% are seen a single time; roughly 5.5% belongs to the top ten. Looked up from germline, CDR1 is LGHDT and CDR2 is YNNKEL (reference sequence). This CDR3 has 14 residues. Trimming cost V 1 base and J 0 bases, with 7 bases left between them. The rearrangement uses TRBV3-1 (or the pseudogene TRBV3-2) and TRBJ2-7; D uncertain. The receptor was isolated from an adult in good health. Sequenced here: peripheral blood, sampled on day 0 of AZD1222 vaccination. CDR3 DNA sequence: TGTGCCAGCAGCCAAGCGGAGCGCTCCTACGAGCAGTACTTC. This codes for CASSQAERSYEQYF.